This TCR beta chain was obtained from a study of identical twins. Remarks on this clonotype: Its antigen is currently unknown.

This CDR3 spans 15 amino acids. Germline V gene data show CDR1 as ENHRY and CDR2 as SYGVKD. V lost 6 bases to trimming and J lost 9 bases; unmatched junction nucleotides: 8. Whole-study findings and limits: Sharing of beta out-of-frame sequences by twins showed a weaker excess. Models, which agreed with sharing between unrelated individuals, nonetheless underestimated the out-of-frame TCR alpha sharing seen in monozygotic twins.

TCRdb re-called the 5' RACE reads through MiXCR, storing one row per CDR3 protein. Of a few hundred thousand distinct CDR3 sequences in the sample, 9.6% were seen once. The sample was also reused in another study, on yellow fever vaccine responses in identical twins.

The chain couples TRBV10-3 to TRBJ2-1; 13 bases are shared with TRBD2. The sequence was obtained from a woman under 30 in good health. The sample was PBMCs. The CDR3 coding sequence is TGTGCCATCAGCGTTACTAGCGGGAGGGCCATTGAGCAGTTCTTC. Its translation is CAISVTSGRAIEQFF.